One sample yielded the 29 T cell receptor beta chains listed below, sequenced in a study of Ad26.COV2.S vaccination and SARS-CoV-2 variants. The treatment here: 15 to 20 received Ad26.COV2.S at low or high dose, single or two shots; five or six received placebo; per-sample allocation not given. Sample collection was performed on day 63 after the first vaccine or placebo injection. TCRdb's copy holds only in-frame clones and misses some; the assay was immunoSEQ multiplex PCR. The table has 400,000 to 500,000 clones, approximately 88% seen once; the top ten hold about 4%. The sequences come from peripheral blood, collected in a trial of Ad26.COV2.S vaccine versus placebo. These receptors were collected from a person between 18 and 59 years old who received the Ad26.COV2.S COVID-19 vaccine or a placebo.

The genes are TRBV27 and TRBJ2-1; 14 nucleotides line up with TRBD2. The CDR3 consists of 14 residues. The V segment lost 5 bases and the J segment 9 bases; nucleotides outside the gene matches: 3. Germline CDR1 and CDR2: MNHEY and SMNVEV (reference sequence). The DNA for the CDR3 is TGTGCCAGCAGTATGACTAGCGGGGGGGCTGAGCAGTTCTTC. Encoded protein: CASSMTSGGAEQFF.

This chain links TRBV27 with TRBJ2-5; TRBD2 matches at 8 bases. The germline V gene encodes CDR1 MNHEY and CDR2 SMNVEV (reference sequence). The trim removed 5 bases at V and 4 bases at J, leaving 9 bases unmatched. The CDR3 runs to 15 residues. CDR3 sequence reads: CASSLGLGVAETQYF. Here the CDR3 DNA reads TGTGCCAGCAGTCTGGGACTAGGGGTGGCAGAGACCCAGTACTTC.

This clone was counted a few times. The CDR3 sequence is CAWRGGPLHF. The CDR3 nucleotides are TGTGCCTGGAGAGGGGGTCCCCTCCACTTT. The J gene is TRBJ1-6, the V gene TRBV30, with a possible D match to TRBD1 (6 bases). The germline gives CDR1 GTSNPN, CDR2 SVGIG (reference sequence). V lost 3 bases to trimming and J lost 13 bases, with 7 bases between them. The CDR3 contains 10 residues.

The rearrangement joins TRBV7-3 to TRBJ2-3, with TRBD2 matching over 14 bases. V trimming: 5 bases; J trimming: 0 bases; junction bases outside the gene matches: 4. Germline V gene sequence: CDR1 SGHTA, CDR2 FQGTGA. This CDR3 is 17 amino acids long. The CDR3 is CASSRGLAGGSTDTQYF. The CDR3, as DNA: TGTGCCAGCAGCCGTGGACTAGCGGGGGGTAGCACAGATACGCAGTATTTT.

This clone was observed a handful of times. The rearrangement links TRBV7-9 to TRBJ1-3; D perhaps matches TRBD1 (6 bases). This CDR3 is 16 amino acids long. Germline V lookup: CDR1 SEHNR, CDR2 FQNEAQ (reference sequence). Trimming removed 5 bases at V and 5 bases at J, with 19 bases between. CDR3 nucleotide sequence: TGTGCCAGCAGCCCATCCGGGACACCCCCACGAAACACCATATATTTT. This gives the protein CASSPSGTPPRNTIYF.

This sequence joins TRBV6-5 and TRBJ1-5; 9 nucleotides line up with TRBD1. This CDR3 contains 15 residues. Trimming cost V 6 bases and J 3 bases; bases outside gene matches: 6. The germline V gene encodes CDR1 MNHEY and CDR2 SVGAGI. CDR3 DNA: TGTGCCAGCAGGGACCGGGACAGGGACAATCAGCCCCAGCATTTT. It is translated as CASRDRDRDNQPQHF.

The chain joins TRBV27 to TRBJ2-7, with D hard to call. The CDR3 has 14 amino acids. V was trimmed by 0 bases and J by 0 bases, leaving 6 bases between them. The V gene's germline CDR1 is MNHEY and CDR2 SMNVEV (reference sequence). The CDR3 protein is CASSLSYSSYEQYF. CDR3 nucleotide sequence: TGTGCCAGCAGTTTATCTTACAGCTCCTACGAGCAGTACTTC.

This sequence joins TRBV7-2 and TRBJ2-3, with 8 bases fitting TRBD2. Trimming removed 5 bases from V and 0 bases from J; junction bases left unmatched: 13. From germline, CDR1 is SGHTA and CDR2 FQGNSA. The CDR3 consists of 18 residues. CDR3 region: CASSPWSGGPLSTDTQYF. The CDR3 coding sequence is TGTGCCAGCAGCCCGTGGAGCGGGGGACCGCTAAGCACAGATACGCAGTATTTT. The entire variable domain, with the rest obtained from reference TRBV7-2 and TRBJ2-3, is as follows: GAGVSQSPSNKVTEKGKDVELRCDPISGHTALYWYRQSLGQGLEFLIYFQGNSAPDKSGLPSDRFSAERTGGSVSTLTIQRTQQEDSAVYLCASSPWSGGPLSTDTQYFGPGTRLTVL.

The chain links TRBV5-1 to TRBJ2-3; a weak D match, TRBD2 (6 bases). The germline gives CDR1 SGHRS, CDR2 YFSETQ. The V and J ends lost 3 bases and 1 base respectively, with 12 bases between them. The CDR3 covers 15 residues. CDR3 sequence (DNA): TGCGCCAGCAGCTCCTGGGGCGGGGGCACAGATACGCAGTATTTT. Translation: CASSSWGGGTDTQYF.

The table lists this clone with a count of one. The chain is built from TRBV19 and TRBJ1-1; unclear D gene. Germline V CDR1 and CDR2: LNHDA, SQIVND (reference sequence). V was clipped by 4 bases and J by 0 bases, with 12 bases between them. CDR3 length equals 15 residues. CDR3 nucleotide sequence: TGTGCCAGTAGTAAGTTGACGTCGCTGAACACTGAAGCTTTCTTT. Translated, it gives CASSKLTSLNTEAFF.

This chain connects TRBV27 to TRBJ2-5; unclear D gene. Germline V gives CDR1 MNHEY, CDR2 SMNVEV (reference sequence). V shed 6 bases and J shed 1 base, with 9 bases lying between them. CDR3 length: 13 amino acids. The CDR3 here is CASSSPGQETQYF. The CDR3 nucleotides read TGTGCCAGCAGCTCCCCGGGCCAAGAGACCCAGTACTTC.

The gene calls are TRBV28 and TRBJ2-7; 10 bases fit TRBD2. The CDR3 sequence is 16 residues long. Per germline, CDR1 MDHEN and CDR2 SYDVKM. The junction had 8 bases not matched to a gene; V was cut back by 5 bases and J by 1 base. CDR3 sequence (DNA): TGTGCCAGCAGTATCCTTCGGACTAGCGGTTCCTACGAGCAGTACTTC. It codes for CASSILRTSGSYEQYF.

The chain employs TRBV12-5 and TRBJ2-2, with D unclear. V lost 4 bases to trimming and J lost 0 bases, with 6 bases between them. Germline V lookup: CDR1 LGHNT, CDR2 FRNRAP. The CDR3 sequence is 14 residues long. The CDR3 is CASGSATNTGELFF. The CDR3 DNA follows: TGTGCTAGTGGTTCAGCAACGAACACCGGGGAGCTGTTTTTT.

Here the CDR3 DNA reads TGTGCCTGGAGTGTACCCCCCCAGCGGGGGGGCGTTTGGAATGAGCAGTTCTTC. It codes for CAWSVPPQRGGVWNEQFF. The chain carries TRBV30 and TRBJ2-1; 10 bases fit TRBD2. The CDR3 totals 18 residues. Trimming at V came to 0 bases and at J to 7 bases, leaving 15 bases not matched to a gene. From germline, CDR1 is GTSNPN and CDR2 SVGIG (reference sequence).

CDR3 amino acids: CASSPSAGRGYTF. The CDR3 DNA is TGTGCCAGTAGCCCTTCGGCCGGTCGTGGCTACACCTTC. The genes are TRBV19 and TRBJ1-2; D unresolved. The V end lost 6 bases, the J end lost 7 bases, and 15 bases lay between the germline ends. The CDR3 extends over 13 amino acids. CDR1 is LNHDA, CDR2 SQIVND, per germline (reference sequence).

The V gene is TRBV5-6, the J gene TRBJ1-2; D gene uncertain. This CDR3 region has 12 residues. From germline, CDR1 is SGHDT and CDR2 YYEEEE. V was clipped by 4 bases and J by 4 bases, with 8 bases between them. CDR3 amino acids: CASSATFYGYTF. CDR3 bases: TGTGCCAGCAGCGCCACATTCTATGGCTACACCTTC.

The chain couples TRBV25-1 to TRBJ1-1, with a weak D call TRBD1 (5 bases). Trimming removed 2 bases from V and 6 bases from J, with 10 bases in between. The CDR3 has 13 residues. CDR1 is MGHDK and CDR2 is SYGVNS in the germline V gene. The CDR3 protein is CASSEGGQPEAFF. CDR3 nucleotide sequence: TGTGCCAGCAGTGAAGGAGGACAACCTGAAGCTTTCTTT.

This chain connects TRBV7-2 to TRBJ2-1; D is unresolved. Germline V gives CDR1 SGHTA, CDR2 FQGNSA. This CDR3 region has 12 residues. Trimming took off 3 bases at V and 8 bases at J, with 8 bases between the two ends. The CDR3 coding sequence is TGTGCCAGCAGCTTTAGCCGGGATGAGCAGTTCTTC. Its protein is CASSFSRDEQFF.

CDR3 in DNA: TGTGCCACCAGCCCCCCACCACCATTCGGTACTGAAGCTTTCTTT. This encodes CATSPPPPFGTEAFF. This chain connects TRBV6-5 to TRBJ1-1; D not certain. The V end lost 10 bases, the J end lost 5 bases, and 23 bases lay between the germline ends. CDR1 is MNHEY and CDR2 is SVGAGI in the germline V gene. The CDR3 is 15 residues long.

J is TRBJ1-6 and V is TRBV5-8; possible D gene TRBD1, 6 bases. The CDR3 is 15 residues long. CDR1 and CDR2 from the germline V gene are SGHTS and YDEGEE. The V end was cut by 4 bases, the J end by 9 bases, with 17 bases between. This CDR3 reads CASSPRGGGSSPLHF. The CDR3 DNA is TGTGCCAGCAGCCCCCGGGGGGGCGGCAGTTCACCCCTCCACTTT.

The chain recombines TRBV3-1 (or the pseudogene TRBV3-2) with TRBJ1-2; TRBD1 is a possible D gene (6 bases). Germline V gives CDR1 LGHDT, CDR2 YNNKEL (reference sequence). V was clipped by 3 bases and J by 4 bases, with 18 bases between them. The CDR3 loop spans 16 amino acids. Here the CDR3 reads CASSHHDRTTFYGYTF. CDR3 nucleotides: TGTGCCAGCAGCCACCACGACAGGACTACATTCTATGGCTACACCTTC.

CDR3 in DNA: TGTGCCGGGTCACTCCAGGGGGCTTACACTGAAGCTTTCTTT. It codes for CAGSLQGAYTEAFF. The chain is built from TRBV19 and TRBJ1-1, with TRBD1 matching over 8 bases. The CDR3 runs to 14 residues. Germline CDR1 reads LNHDA; CDR2 reads SQIVND (reference sequence). V lost 11 bases to trimming and J lost 3 bases; unmatched junction nucleotides: 11.

CDR3 amino acids: CASSLAITLRKNNEQFF. The DNA of the CDR3 is TGTGCCAGCAGCTTAGCGATAACTCTCCGAAAGAACAATGAGCAGTTCTTC. The gene calls are TRBV11-2 and TRBJ2-1; D is unclear. Trimming cost V 1 base and J 5 bases, with 18 bases left between them. Per the germline V gene, CDR1 is SGHAT and CDR2 is FQNNGV. The CDR3 has 17 amino acids.

This chain joins TRBV18 and TRBJ2-2; D perhaps matches TRBD2 (6 bases). V was shortened by 2 bases and J by 4 bases, with 8 bases between the two germline ends. This CDR3 has 14 amino acids. Per germline, CDR1 KGHSH and CDR2 LQKENI. DNA of the CDR3: TGTGCCAGCTCACCAATGGGAGGCACCGGGGAGCTGTTTTTT. Amino acid sequence: CASSPMGGTGELFF.

The chain is built from TRBV28 and TRBJ1-4, with 8 nucleotides matching TRBD1. V trimming: 5 bases; J trimming: 12 bases; junction bases outside the gene matches: 14. CDR1 is MDHEN, CDR2 SYDVKM, per germline. The length of the CDR3 is 15 residues. The CDR3 is CASSLTGQGFSQLFF. For the CDR3, the DNA is TGTGCCAGCAGTCTGACCGGACAGGGATTTTCCCAACTGTTTTTT.

The V call is TRBV2, the J call TRBJ1-2; TRBD1 aligns across 8 bases. V trimming: 4 bases; J trimming: 11 bases; junction bases outside the gene matches: 12. The length of the CDR3 is 14 residues. The germline V gene has CDR1 SNHLY and CDR2 FYNNEI. The CDR3 nucleotides are TGTGCCAGCAGTGCGACACAGGGGGTAATTGGGTACACCTTC. Its translation is CASSATQGVIGYTF.

J is TRBJ1-1 and V is TRBV6-2 or TRBV6-3; possibly TRBD1 for D (5 bases). This CDR3 has 16 amino acids. V shed 0 bases and J shed 0 bases, with 11 bases lying between them. Germline-derived CDR1 and CDR2 are MNHEY and SVGEGT. As DNA, the CDR3 is TGTGCCAGCAGTTACTCGTCGGGGCGCCTGAACACTGAAGCTTTCTTT. Translation: CASSYSSGRLNTEAFF.

The rearrangement uses TRBV7-9 and TRBJ2-7; D not resolved. Between the trimmed V and J ends, which lost 2 bases and 0 bases, there was a span of 11 bases. Germline lookup yields CDR1 SEHNR and CDR2 FQNEAQ (reference sequence). There are 15 residues in the CDR3. The CDR3 is CASSLNTVSSYEQYF. The DNA of the CDR3 is TGTGCCAGCAGCTTAAATACCGTCAGCTCCTACGAGCAGTACTTC.

J is TRBJ2-1 and V is TRBV6-6; possibly TRBD2 for D (5 bases). Trimming shortened V by 4 bases and J by 1 base, and 8 bases separated the two germline ends. CDR1 is MNHNY and CDR2 is SVGAGI in the germline V gene (reference sequence). This CDR3 has 14 residues. CDR3 in DNA: TGTGCCAGCAGTTTCGGCGGGTCCTACAATGAGCAGTTCTTC. Translation gives CASSFGGSYNEQFF.